The 17 T cell receptor beta chains in this list originate from one sample, sequenced in a study of sequential checkpoint blockade in melanoma. Using immunoSEQ multiplex PCR, the repertoire was profiled, and TCRdb retains in-frame clones only, with some absent. This table has about 7,400 clones, around a quarter appearing once. This sample's treatment: randomized to nivolumab then ipilimumab (arm A) or the reverse (arm B). The sample consisted of tumor tissue (inferred from file names), taken from a patient given nivolumab and ipilimumab in sequence. The receptors shown here come from a human donor with melanoma.

The V call is TRBV6-8, the J call TRBJ2-7; a possible D gene is TRBD1 (6 bases). Germline V gene data show CDR1 as MNHGY and CDR2 as SAAAGT. Trimming left V 3 bases short and J 2 bases short, with 11 bases between. The CDR3 spans 14 residues. CDR3 protein: CASSYRQVTYEQYF. As DNA, the CDR3 is TGTGCCAGCAGTTATAGACAGGTGACCTACGAGCAGTACTTC.

This chain links TRBV29-1 with TRBJ1-1, with TRBD1 as a possible D gene (6 bases). Per germline, CDR1 SQVTM and CDR2 ANQGSEA. This CDR3 region has 13 residues. V was shortened by 7 bases and J by 1 base, with 13 bases between the two germline ends. CDR3: CSGLQGRNTEAFF. CDR3 bases: TGCAGCGGGCTACAGGGAAGGAACACTGAAGCTTTCTTT.

This clone was seen more than once but under ten times. The chain recombines TRBV6-8 with TRBJ2-3; TRBD1 matches 7 bases. Germline loops: CDR1 MNHGY, CDR2 SAAAGT. This CDR3 contains 13 residues. The junction had 5 bases not matched to a gene; V was cut back by 6 bases and J by 5 bases. The chain's CDR3 is CASSEGTEDTQYF. The CDR3 nucleotides are TGTGCCAGCAGCGAGGGGACAGAAGATACGCAGTATTTT.

This clone was seen many times. V usage is TRBV11-3 and J usage is TRBJ2-5; TRBD2 agrees at 14 bases. Germline V gene lookup returns CDR1 SGHNT and CDR2 YENEEA. This CDR3 contains 16 residues. The J segment lost 3 bases and the V segment lost 5 bases, leaving 5 bases of the junction unmatched. The CDR3 loop is CASSLWTSGGKETQYF. The CDR3 DNA reads as TGTGCCAGCAGCCTATGGACTAGCGGGGGGAAAGAGACCCAGTACTTC.

This clone was detected only a few times. The rearrangement links TRBV11-3 to TRBJ1-5, with D maybe TRBD1 (6 bases). The CDR3 is made up of 14 amino acids. V lost 5 bases and J lost 9, with 17 bases in between. Germline V gives CDR1 SGHNT, CDR2 YENEEA. The CDR3 DNA sequence: TGTGCCAGCAGCGCTACAGGGAAGGGATCGCCCCAGCATTTT. This codes for CASSATGKGSPQHF.

This clone was seen more than once but under ten times. This sequence joins TRBV11-3 and TRBJ2-7, with 9 bases that match TRBD1. V trimming: 4 bases; J trimming: 1 base; junction bases outside the gene matches: 2. The CDR3 is 14 residues long. Germline CDR1 and CDR2: SGHNT and YENEEA. CDR3 sequence (DNA): TGTGCCAGCAGCTGGGACAGGGCATCCTACGAGCAGTACTTC. Amino acids: CASSWDRASYEQYF.

This clone has only one observation. The genes are TRBV25-1 and TRBJ2-7; the D call may be TRBD1 or TRBD2 (5 bases each). V lost 6 bases, J lost 6 bases, and 18 bases lay in between. The CDR3 length is 14 residues. CDR1 and CDR2 (germline): MGHDK, SYGVNS. The CDR3 loop reads CASRSVGPLSEQYF. The DNA for the CDR3 is TGTGCCAGCAGGTCAGTGGGACCATTGAGCGAGCAGTACTTC.

The J gene is TRBJ2-1, the V gene TRBV19, with 16 bases lining up with TRBD2. CDR3 length: 20 residues. V shed 3 bases and J 1 base; nucleotides not matched to a gene: 9. In germline, CDR1 is LNHDA, CDR2 SQIVND (reference sequence). CDR3 residues: CASSILGGLAGGRSYNEQFF. The CDR3 DNA follows: TGTGCCAGTAGTATTTTAGGGGGACTAGCGGGAGGGAGGTCCTACAATGAGCAGTTCTTC.

Note on this clone: At one boundary the junction diverges from the germline segment, which might be a read error. V and J are TRBV14 and TRBJ2-2; the D gene is possibly TRBD2 (6 bases). This CDR3 has 13 amino acids. Germline V CDR1 and CDR2: SGHDN, FVKESK. The chain's CDR3 is CASRQAGTGELFF. The CDR3 nucleotides are TGTGCCAGCAGACAAGCGGGCACCGGGGAGCTGTTTTTT.

Only a few counts were recorded for this clone. The rearrangement joins TRBV6-8 to TRBJ1-5, with D maybe TRBD1 (6 bases). Germline V CDR1 and CDR2: MNHGY, SAAAGT. V lost 4 bases and J lost 0, with 10 bases in between. This CDR3 has 15 residues. Here the CDR3 reads CASSFGTFSNQPQHF. Here the CDR3 DNA reads TGTGCCAGCAGTTTTGGGACATTTAGCAATCAGCCCCAGCATTTT.

J is TRBJ2-7 and V is TRBV10-2; 11 bases agree with TRBD2. The CDR3 contains 15 residues. V shed 6 bases and J 2 bases; nucleotides not matched to a gene: 6. CDR1 is WSHSY and CDR2 is SAAADI in the germline V gene. In nucleotides, the CDR3 is TGCGCCAGCAGAACTCTAGCGGGAGGACCCTACGAGCAGTACTTC. The encoded protein is CASRTLAGGPYEQYF.

In this sample, this clone is large. The J gene is TRBJ1-4, the V gene TRBV19, with a weak D call TRBD1 (5 bases). The length of the CDR3 is 15 residues. Trimming stripped 5 bases from V and 0 bases from J, with 10 bases between. The germline CDR1 and CDR2 sequences are LNHDA and SQIVND (reference sequence). The CDR3 DNA reads TGTGCCAGTAGTGTGGGGGAAACAACTAATGAAAAACTGTTTTTT. Amino acid sequence: CASSVGETTNEKLFF.

The rearrangement links TRBV19 to TRBJ2-1, with 9 bases identical to TRBD2. The CDR3 totals 17 residues. The germline gives CDR1 LNHDA, CDR2 SQIVND (reference sequence). V was pared by 0 bases and J by 2 bases, with 5 bases of the junction left unmatched. The CDR3 DNA follows: TGTGCCAGTAGTATAGATTACGCTAGCGGGGCCTACAATGAGCAGTTCTTC. It is translated as CASSIDYASGAYNEQFF.

V and J are TRBV19 and TRBJ2-5; D gene ambiguous. Germline CDR1 and CDR2: LNHDA and SQIVND (reference sequence). V lost 5 bases and J 1 base, leaving 11 bases between the germline ends. This CDR3 spans 14 amino acids. The CDR3 DNA sequence: TGTGCCAGTAGTGGATCAAGGTTCCAAGAGACCCAGTACTTC. Its translation: CASSGSRFQETQYF.

This clone has more than one count but fewer than ten. The chain couples TRBV30 to TRBJ1-3; possible D gene TRBD1, 6 bases. V lost 1 base to trimming and J lost 0 bases, with 7 bases between them. Germline CDR1 and CDR2: GTSNPN and SVGIG (reference sequence). CDR3 length: 14 residues. The CDR3 nucleotides read TGTGCCTGGAGTGCAGGGGTCTCTGGAAACACCATATATTTT. Protein product: CAWSAGVSGNTIYF.

The sample holds a few counts of this clone. The chain couples TRBV6-8 to TRBJ2-5, with 14 bases lining up with TRBD2. CDR1 MNHGY and CDR2 SAAAGT come from the germline V gene. The V and J ends lost 5 bases and 4 bases, in that order; junction bases with no gene match: 6. This CDR3 is 16 amino acids long. The CDR3 here is CASSGTSGGRTETQYF. Written as DNA, the CDR3 is TGTGCCAGCAGTGGGACTAGCGGGGGCCGGACAGAGACCCAGTACTTC.

This clone was recorded many times. The rearrangement uses TRBV10-3 and TRBJ2-1; D is unclear. The CDR3 is 16 residues long. V lost 0 bases and J 1 base, leaving 10 bases between the germline ends. Germline V CDR1 and CDR2: ENHRY, SYGVKD. CDR3 DNA sequence: TGTGCCATCAGTGAGTCGAATGCGGCTTCCTACAATGAGCAGTTCTTC. This translates into CAISESNAASYNEQFF.